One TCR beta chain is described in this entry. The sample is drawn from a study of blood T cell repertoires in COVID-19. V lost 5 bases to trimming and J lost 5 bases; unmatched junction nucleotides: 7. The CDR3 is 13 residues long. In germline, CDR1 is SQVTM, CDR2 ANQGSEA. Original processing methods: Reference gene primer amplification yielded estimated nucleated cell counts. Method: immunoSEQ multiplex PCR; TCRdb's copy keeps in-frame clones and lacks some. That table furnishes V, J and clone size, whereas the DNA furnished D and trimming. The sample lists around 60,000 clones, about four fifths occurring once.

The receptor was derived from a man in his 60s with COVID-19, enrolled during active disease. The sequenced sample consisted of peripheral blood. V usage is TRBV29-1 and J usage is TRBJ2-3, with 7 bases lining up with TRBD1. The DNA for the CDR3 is TGCAGCGTTTCGGAACAGGGGTTAGATACGCAGTATTTT. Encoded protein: CSVSEQGLDTQYF.